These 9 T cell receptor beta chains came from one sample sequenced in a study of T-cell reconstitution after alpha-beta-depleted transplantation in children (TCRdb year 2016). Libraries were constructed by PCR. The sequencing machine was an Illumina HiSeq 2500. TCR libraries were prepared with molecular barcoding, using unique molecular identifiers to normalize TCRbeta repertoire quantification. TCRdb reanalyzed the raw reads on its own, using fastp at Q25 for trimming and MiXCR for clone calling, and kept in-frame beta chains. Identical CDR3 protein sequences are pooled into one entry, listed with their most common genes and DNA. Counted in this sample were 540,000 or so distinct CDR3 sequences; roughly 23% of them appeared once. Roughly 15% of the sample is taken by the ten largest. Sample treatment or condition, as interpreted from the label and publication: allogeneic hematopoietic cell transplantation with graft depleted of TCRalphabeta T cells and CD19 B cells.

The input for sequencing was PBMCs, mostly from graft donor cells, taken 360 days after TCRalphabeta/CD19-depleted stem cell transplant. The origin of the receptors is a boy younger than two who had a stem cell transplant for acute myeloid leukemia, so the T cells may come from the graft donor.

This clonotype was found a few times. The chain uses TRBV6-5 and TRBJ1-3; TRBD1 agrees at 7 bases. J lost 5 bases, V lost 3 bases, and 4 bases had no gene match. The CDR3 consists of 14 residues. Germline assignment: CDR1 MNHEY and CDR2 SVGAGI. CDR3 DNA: TGTGCCAGCAGTTATGGAGGGGGCCGAAACACCATATATTTT. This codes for CASSYGGGRNTIYF.

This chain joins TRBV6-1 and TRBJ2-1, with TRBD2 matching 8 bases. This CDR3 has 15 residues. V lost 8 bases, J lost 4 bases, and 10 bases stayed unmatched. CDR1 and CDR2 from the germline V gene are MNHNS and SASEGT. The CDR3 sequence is CASRAGGARYNEQFF. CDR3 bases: TGTGCCAGCCGTGCCGGGGGGGCTAGGTACAATGAGCAGTTCTTC.

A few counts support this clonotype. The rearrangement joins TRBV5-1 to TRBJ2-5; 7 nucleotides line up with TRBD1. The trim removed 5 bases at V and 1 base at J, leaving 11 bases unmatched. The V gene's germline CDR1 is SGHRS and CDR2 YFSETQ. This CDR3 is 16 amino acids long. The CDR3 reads CASRLLPGTVQETQYF. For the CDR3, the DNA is TGCGCCAGCAGATTACTTCCAGGGACAGTCCAAGAGACCCAGTACTTC.

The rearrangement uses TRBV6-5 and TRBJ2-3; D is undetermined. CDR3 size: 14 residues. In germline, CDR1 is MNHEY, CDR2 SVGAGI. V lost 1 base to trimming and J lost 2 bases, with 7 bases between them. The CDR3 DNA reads TGTGCCAGCAGTTACTTACTTACCACAGATACGCAGTATTTT. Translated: CASSYLLTTDTQYF.

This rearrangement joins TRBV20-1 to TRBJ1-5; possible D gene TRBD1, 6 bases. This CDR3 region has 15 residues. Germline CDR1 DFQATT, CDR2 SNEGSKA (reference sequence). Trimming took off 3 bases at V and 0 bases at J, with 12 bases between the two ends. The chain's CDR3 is CSASGTFNSNQPQHF. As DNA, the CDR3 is TGCAGTGCTAGTGGGACATTTAATAGCAATCAGCCCCAGCATTTT.

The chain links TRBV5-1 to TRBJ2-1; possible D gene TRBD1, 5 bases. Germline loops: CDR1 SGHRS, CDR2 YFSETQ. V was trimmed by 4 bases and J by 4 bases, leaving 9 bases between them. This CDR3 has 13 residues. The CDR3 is CASSTTGYNEQFF. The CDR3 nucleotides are TGCGCCAGCAGCACCACAGGTTACAATGAGCAGTTCTTC.

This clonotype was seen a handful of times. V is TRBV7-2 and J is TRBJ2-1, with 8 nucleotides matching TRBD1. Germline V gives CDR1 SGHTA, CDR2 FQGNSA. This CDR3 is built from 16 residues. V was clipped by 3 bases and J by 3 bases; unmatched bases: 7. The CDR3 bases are TGTGCCAGCAGCTTTGCCGGGACAGGTTTCTACAATGAGCAGTTCTTC. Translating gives CASSFAGTGFYNEQFF.

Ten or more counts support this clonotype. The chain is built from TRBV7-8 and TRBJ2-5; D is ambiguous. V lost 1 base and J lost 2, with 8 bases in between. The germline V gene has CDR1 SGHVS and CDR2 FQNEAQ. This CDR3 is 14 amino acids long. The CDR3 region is CASSLESRQETQYF. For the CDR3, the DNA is TGTGCCAGCAGCTTAGAATCCAGGCAAGAGACCCAGTACTTC. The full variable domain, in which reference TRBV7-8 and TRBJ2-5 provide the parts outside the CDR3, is GAGVSQSPRYKVAKRGQDVALRCDPISGHVSLFWYQQALGQGPEFLTYFQNEAQLDKSGLPSDRFFAERPEGSVSTLKIQRTQQEDSAVYLCASSLESRQETQYFGPGTRLLVL.

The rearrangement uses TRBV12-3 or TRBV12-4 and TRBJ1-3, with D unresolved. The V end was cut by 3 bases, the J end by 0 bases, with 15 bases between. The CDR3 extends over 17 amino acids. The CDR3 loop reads CASSFYSRTSSGNTIYF. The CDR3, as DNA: TGTGCCAGCAGTTTTTACAGCCGAACCTCCTCTGGAAACACCATATATTTT.